The clone carrying this T cell receptor (beta chain) was seen a handful of times. Its antigen is as yet unknown. This sample was included in a study of cytomegalovirus exposure and HLA in healthy donors. Study findings and constraints: Specific recognition of CMV antigens was confirmed in vitro for a few chains (all CMV-associated). With later analysis, a missense DCLRE1C variant became linked to TCR beta V- and J-gene trimming. Reports indicated that the classifier achieved high specificity and sensitivity in diagnosing cytomegalovirus status.

With 60 Vbeta and 13 Jbeta primers, the PCR was carried out. Sequenced by immunoSEQ multiplex PCR; TCRdb stores in-frame clones only, minus some. The table includes some 120,000 clones, around 83% detected once. CDR1 is MGHDK, CDR2 SYGVNS, per germline. V was shortened by 11 bases and J by 6 bases, with 21 bases between the two germline ends. The CDR3 is 14 amino acids. Donors consisted of healthy bone marrow donors. The source is a woman aged 30 to 39 in good health and CMV-seropositive. V is TRBV25-1 and J is TRBJ2-3; D may be TRBD2 (6 bases). The sequenced sample consisted of PBMCs. The CDR3 coding sequence is TGTGCCTCCCCCACGAAAAGTGGGGGGGATACGCAGTATTTT. Translation gives CASPTKSGGDTQYF.